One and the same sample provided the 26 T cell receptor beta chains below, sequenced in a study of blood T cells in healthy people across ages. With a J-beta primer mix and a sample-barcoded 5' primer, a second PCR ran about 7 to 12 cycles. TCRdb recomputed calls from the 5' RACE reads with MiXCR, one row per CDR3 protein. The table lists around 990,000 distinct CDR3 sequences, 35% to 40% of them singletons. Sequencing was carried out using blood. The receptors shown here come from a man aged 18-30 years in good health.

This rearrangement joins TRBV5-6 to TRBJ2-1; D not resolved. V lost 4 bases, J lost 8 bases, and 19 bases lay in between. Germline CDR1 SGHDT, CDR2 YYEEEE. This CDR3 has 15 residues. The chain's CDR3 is CASSLAALLGDEQFF. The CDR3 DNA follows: TGTGCCAGCAGCCTCGCAGCCCTCCTTGGGGATGAGCAGTTCTTC.

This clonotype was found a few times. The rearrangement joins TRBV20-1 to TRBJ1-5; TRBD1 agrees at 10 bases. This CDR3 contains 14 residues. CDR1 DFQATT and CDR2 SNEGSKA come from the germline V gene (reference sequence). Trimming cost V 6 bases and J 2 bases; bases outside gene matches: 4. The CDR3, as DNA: TGCAGTGCATGGACAGGGGGAGGCAATCAGCCCCAGCATTTT. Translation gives CSAWTGGGNQPQHF.

CDR3 in DNA: TGTGCCAGCAGTCCCTCCGGGACAGGGGATGCGCAGTATTTT. This translates into CASSPSGTGDAQYF. This sequence joins TRBV6-6 and TRBJ2-3; TRBD1 aligns across 10 bases. The junction had 9 bases not matched to a gene; V was cut back by 5 bases and J by 10 bases. The CDR3 is 14 amino acids. Germline CDR1 and CDR2: MNHNY and SVGAGI (reference sequence).

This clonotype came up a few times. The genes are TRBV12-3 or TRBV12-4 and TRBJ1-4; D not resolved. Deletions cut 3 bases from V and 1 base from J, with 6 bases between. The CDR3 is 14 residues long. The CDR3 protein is CASSLGITNEKLFF. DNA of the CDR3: TGTGCCAGCAGTTTGGGCATAACTAATGAAAAACTGTTTTTT.

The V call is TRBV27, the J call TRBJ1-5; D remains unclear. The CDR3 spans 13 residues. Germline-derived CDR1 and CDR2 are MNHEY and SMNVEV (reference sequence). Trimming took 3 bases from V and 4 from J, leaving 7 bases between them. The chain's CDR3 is CASSFSKNQPQHF. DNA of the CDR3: TGTGCCAGCAGTTTTTCGAAAAATCAGCCCCAGCATTTT.

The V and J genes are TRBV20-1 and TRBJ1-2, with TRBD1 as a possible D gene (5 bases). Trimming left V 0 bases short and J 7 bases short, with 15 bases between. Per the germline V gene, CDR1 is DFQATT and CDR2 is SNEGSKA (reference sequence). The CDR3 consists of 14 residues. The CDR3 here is CSAREVRGRSGYTF. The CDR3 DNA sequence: TGCAGTGCTAGAGAAGTTCGGGGGAGGTCTGGCTACACCTTC.

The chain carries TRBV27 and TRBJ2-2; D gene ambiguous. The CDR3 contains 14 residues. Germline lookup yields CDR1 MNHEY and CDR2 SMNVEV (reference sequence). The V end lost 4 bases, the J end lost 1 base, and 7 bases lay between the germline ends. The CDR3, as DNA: TGTGCCAGCAGTTCCAGGAAGAACACCGGGGAGCTGTTTTTT. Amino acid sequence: CASSSRKNTGELFF.

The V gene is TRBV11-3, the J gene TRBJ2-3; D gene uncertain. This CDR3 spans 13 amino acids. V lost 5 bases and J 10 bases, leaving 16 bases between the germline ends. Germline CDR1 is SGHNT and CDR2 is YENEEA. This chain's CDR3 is CASSASFGESQYF. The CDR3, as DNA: TGTGCCAGCAGCGCCAGTTTCGGTGAATCGCAGTATTTT. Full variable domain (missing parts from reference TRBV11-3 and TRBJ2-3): EAGVVQSPRYKIIEKKQPVAFWCNPISGHNTLYWYLQNLGQGPELLIRYENEEAVDDSQLPKDRFSAERLKGVDSTLKIQPAELGDSAVYLCASSASFGESQYFGPGTRLTVL.

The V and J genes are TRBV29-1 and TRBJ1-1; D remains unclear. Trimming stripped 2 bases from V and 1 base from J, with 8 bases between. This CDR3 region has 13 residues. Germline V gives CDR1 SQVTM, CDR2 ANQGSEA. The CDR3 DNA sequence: TGCAGCGTTGAACTAGGCAGGAACACTGAAGCTTTCTTT. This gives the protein CSVELGRNTEAFF.

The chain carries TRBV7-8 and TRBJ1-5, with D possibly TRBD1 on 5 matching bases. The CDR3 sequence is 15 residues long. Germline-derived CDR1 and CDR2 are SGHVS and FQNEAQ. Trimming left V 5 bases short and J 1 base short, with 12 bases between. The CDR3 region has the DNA TGTGCCAGCAGCCCTTACGGGGGGAGCAATCAGCCCCAGCATTTT. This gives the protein CASSPYGGSNQPQHF.

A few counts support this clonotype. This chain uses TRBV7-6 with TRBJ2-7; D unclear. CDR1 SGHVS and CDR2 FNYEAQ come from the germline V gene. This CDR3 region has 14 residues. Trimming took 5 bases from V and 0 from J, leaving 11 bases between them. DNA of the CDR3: TGTGCCAGCAGCAGCGACACAGACTCCTACGAGCAGTACTTC. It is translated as CASSSDTDSYEQYF.

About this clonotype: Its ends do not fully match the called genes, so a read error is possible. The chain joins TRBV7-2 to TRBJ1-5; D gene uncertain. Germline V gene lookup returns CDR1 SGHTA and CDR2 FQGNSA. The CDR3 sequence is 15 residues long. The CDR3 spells CASSLGVTPNQSQHF. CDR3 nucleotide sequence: TGTGCCAGCAGCTTAGGCGTAACTCCAAATCAGTCCCAGCATTTT.

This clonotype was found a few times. CDR3 sequence (DNA): TGTGCCAGCAGCTTAGGGACAGGGAAGGAAAAACTGTTTTTT. It is translated as CASSLGTGKEKLFF. The rearrangement links TRBV7-2 to TRBJ1-4; 8 positions agree with TRBD1. The germline CDR1 and CDR2 sequences are SGHTA and FQGNSA. This CDR3 is built from 14 residues. Trimming took 1 base from V and 8 from J; bases not matched to a gene: 3.

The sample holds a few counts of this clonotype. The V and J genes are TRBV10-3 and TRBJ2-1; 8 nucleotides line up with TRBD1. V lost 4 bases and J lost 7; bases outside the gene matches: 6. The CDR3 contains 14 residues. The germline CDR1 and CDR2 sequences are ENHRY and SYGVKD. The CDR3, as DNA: TGTGCCATCAGTGCCGGACAGGGAACGAATGAGCAGTTCTTC. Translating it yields CAISAGQGTNEQFF.

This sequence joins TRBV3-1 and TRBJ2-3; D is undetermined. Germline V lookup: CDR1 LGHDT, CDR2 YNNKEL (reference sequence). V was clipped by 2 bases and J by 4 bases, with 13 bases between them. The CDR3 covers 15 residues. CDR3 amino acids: CASSQSLSRADTQYF. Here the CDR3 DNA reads TGTGCCAGCAGCCAATCGCTAAGTAGGGCAGATACGCAGTATTTT.

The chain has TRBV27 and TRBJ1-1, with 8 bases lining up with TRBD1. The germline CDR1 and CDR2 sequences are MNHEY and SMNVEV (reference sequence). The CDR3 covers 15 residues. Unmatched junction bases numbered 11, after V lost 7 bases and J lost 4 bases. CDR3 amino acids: CASNLNRGGGTEAFF. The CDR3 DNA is TGTGCCAGCAACCTCAACAGGGGGGGGGGCACTGAAGCTTTCTTT.

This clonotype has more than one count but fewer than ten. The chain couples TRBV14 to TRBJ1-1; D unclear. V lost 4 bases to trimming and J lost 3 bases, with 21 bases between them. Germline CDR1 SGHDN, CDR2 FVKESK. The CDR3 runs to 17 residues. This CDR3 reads CASSLTTGLPKDTEAFF. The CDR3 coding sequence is TGTGCCAGCAGCCTGACGACCGGACTCCCCAAGGACACTGAAGCTTTCTTT.

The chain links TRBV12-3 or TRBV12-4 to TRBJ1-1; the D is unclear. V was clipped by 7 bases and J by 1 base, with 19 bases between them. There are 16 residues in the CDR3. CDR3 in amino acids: CASTDEHRGGNTEAFF. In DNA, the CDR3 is TGTGCCAGCACCGACGAACATCGGGGTGGGAACACTGAAGCTTTCTTT.

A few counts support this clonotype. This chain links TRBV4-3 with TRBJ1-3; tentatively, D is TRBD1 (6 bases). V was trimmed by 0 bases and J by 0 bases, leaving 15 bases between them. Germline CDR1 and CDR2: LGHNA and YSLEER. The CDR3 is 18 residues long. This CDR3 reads CASSQDPISGVSGNTIYF. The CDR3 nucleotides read TGCGCCAGCAGCCAAGATCCTATTTCAGGGGTCTCTGGAAACACCATATATTTT.

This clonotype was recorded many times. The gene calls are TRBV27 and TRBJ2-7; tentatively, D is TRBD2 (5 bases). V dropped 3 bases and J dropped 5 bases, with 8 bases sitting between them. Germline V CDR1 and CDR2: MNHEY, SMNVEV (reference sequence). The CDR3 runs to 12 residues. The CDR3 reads CASSLRGNEQYF. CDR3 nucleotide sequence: TGTGCCAGCAGTTTGAGAGGGAACGAGCAGTACTTC.

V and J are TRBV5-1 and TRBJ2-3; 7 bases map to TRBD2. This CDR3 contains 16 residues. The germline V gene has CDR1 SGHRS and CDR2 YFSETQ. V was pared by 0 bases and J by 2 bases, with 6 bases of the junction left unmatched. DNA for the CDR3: TGCGCCAGCAGCTTGGTGGGGGGGGAAAACACAGATACGCAGTATTTT. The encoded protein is CASSLVGGENTDTQYF.

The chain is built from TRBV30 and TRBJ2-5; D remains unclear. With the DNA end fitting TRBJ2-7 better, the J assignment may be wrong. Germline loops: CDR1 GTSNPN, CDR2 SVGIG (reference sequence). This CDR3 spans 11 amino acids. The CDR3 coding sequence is TGTGCCTGGATATATGGGAACGAGCAGTACTTC. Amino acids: CAWIYGNEQYF.

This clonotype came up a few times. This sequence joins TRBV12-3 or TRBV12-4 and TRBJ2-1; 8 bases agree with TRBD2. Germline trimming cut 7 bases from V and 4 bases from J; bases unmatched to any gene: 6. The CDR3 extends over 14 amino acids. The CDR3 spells CASNLLAAYNEQFF. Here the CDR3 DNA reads TGTGCCAGCAACCTACTAGCGGCTTACAATGAGCAGTTCTTC.

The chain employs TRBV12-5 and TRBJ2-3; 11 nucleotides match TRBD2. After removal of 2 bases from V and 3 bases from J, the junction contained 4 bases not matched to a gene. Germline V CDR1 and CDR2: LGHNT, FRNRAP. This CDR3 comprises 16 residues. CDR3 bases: TGTGCTAGTGGTTTGCTCCGGACTAGCGGGACAGATACGCAGTATTTT. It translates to CASGLLRTSGTDTQYF.

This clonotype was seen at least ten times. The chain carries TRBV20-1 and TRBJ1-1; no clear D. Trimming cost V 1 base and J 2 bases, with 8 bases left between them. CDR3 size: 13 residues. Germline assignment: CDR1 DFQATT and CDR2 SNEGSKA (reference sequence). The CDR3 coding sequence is TGCAGTGCTAGAGCCGGACTTAACACTGAAGCTTTCTTT. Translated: CSARAGLNTEAFF.

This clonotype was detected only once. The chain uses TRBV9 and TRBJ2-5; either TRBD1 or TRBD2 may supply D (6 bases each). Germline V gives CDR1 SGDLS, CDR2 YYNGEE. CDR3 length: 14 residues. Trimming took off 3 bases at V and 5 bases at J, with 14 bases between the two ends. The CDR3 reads CASSAWGATETQYF. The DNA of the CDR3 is TGTGCCAGCAGCGCGTGGGGGGCTACGGAGACCCAGTACTTC.